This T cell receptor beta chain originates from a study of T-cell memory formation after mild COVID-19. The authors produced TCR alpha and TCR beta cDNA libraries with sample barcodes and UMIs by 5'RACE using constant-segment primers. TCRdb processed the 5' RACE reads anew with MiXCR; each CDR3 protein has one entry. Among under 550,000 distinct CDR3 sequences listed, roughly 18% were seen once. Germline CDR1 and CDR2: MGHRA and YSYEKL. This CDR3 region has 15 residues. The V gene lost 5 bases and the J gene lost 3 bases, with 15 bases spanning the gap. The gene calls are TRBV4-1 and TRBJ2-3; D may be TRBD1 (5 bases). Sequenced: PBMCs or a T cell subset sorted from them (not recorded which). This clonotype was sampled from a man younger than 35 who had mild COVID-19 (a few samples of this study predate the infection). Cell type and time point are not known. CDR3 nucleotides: TGCGCCAGCAGCTCAAGGGGCGCTGGGACAGATACGCAGTATTTT. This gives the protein CASSSRGAGTDTQYF.